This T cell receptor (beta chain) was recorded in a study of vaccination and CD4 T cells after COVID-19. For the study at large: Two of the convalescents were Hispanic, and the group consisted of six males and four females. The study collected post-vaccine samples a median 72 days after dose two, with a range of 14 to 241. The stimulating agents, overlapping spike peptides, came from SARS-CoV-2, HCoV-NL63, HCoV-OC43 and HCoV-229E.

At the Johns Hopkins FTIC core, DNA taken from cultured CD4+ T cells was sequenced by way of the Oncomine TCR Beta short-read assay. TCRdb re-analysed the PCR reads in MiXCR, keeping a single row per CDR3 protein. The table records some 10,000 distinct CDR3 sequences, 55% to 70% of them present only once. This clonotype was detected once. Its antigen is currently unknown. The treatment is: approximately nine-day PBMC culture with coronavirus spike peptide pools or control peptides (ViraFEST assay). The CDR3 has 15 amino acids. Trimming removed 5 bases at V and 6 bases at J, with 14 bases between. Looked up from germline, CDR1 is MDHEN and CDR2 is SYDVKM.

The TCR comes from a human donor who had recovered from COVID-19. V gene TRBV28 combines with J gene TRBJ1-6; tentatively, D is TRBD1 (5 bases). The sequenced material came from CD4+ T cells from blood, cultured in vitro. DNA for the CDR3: TGTGCCAGCAGTCCCCAGGGAGGCGGTAATTCACCCCTCCACTTT. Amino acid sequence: CASSPQGGGNSPLHF.